These 8 T cell receptor beta chains were sequenced from one sample in a study of T cell repertoires in cytomegalovirus infection. TCRdb used MiXCR to reprocess the reads, holding one entry per CDR3 protein. Seen here are fewer than 550,000 distinct CDR3 sequences, 16% observed once, and the top ten hold roughly a quarter. Sequencing was carried out using CD8+ T cells from PBMCs. These receptors were collected from a human donor in good health (CMV status not recorded). Some clones in this sample may be carry-over from other donors' samples.

This clonotype was recorded at least ten times. The chain carries TRBV7-9 and TRBJ2-1, with 9 nucleotides matching TRBD2. Germline CDR1 is SEHNR and CDR2 is FQNEAQ (reference sequence). V dropped 1 base and J dropped 6; count of bases not matched to a gene: 1. This CDR3 comprises 14 residues. The CDR3 is CASSLVLAGNEQFF. The CDR3 nucleotides are TGTGCCAGCAGCTTAGTACTAGCGGGCAATGAGCAGTTCTTC.

This clonotype was counted between two and nine times. CDR3 sequence (DNA): TGCAGCGTTCCAGTGAACACTGAAGCTTTCTTT. As protein: CSVPVNTEAFF. This chain uses TRBV29-1 with TRBJ1-1; no reliable D call. This CDR3 is built from 11 residues. V dropped 5 bases and J dropped 0 bases, with 4 bases sitting between them. The germline CDR1 and CDR2 sequences are SQVTM and ANQGSEA.

This clonotype was counted between two and nine times. The chain employs TRBV7-9 and TRBJ2-1; 7 nucleotides align to TRBD1. Germline CDR1 and CDR2: SEHNR and FQNEAQ (reference sequence). V shed 4 bases, J shed 8 bases, and the junction held 11 bases outside the gene matches. There are 15 residues in the CDR3. The CDR3 region is CASSSAGTEGHEQFF. CDR3 coding DNA: TGTGCCAGCAGCTCCGCCGGGACAGAAGGGCATGAGCAGTTCTTC.

This clonotype was observed at least ten times. The J gene is TRBJ2-1, the V gene TRBV24-1, with D possibly called TRBD1 or TRBD2 (7 bases each). The CDR3 has 16 amino acids. The germline gives CDR1 KGHDR, CDR2 SFDVKD. The V gene lost 1 base and the J gene lost 9 bases, with 18 bases spanning the gap. The CDR3 loop reads CATSDFAGGTGGEQFF. In DNA form, the CDR3 reads TGTGCCACCAGTGATTTTGCAGGGGGAACGGGGGGTGAGCAGTTCTTC.

This clonotype was found a few times. The chain carries TRBV19 and TRBJ1-3; TRBD1 might be the D (6 bases). V shed 7 bases and J shed 0 bases, with 13 bases lying between them. The CDR3 extends over 15 amino acids. Germline lookup yields CDR1 LNHDA and CDR2 SQIVND (reference sequence). The CDR3 protein is CASNYGGGSGNTIYF. CDR3 DNA: TGTGCCAGTAATTATGGAGGGGGCTCTGGAAACACCATATATTTT.

This clonotype was counted only a few times. The chain joins TRBV28 to TRBJ2-3; 7 nucleotides match TRBD2. Trimming cost V 7 bases and J 4 bases; bases outside gene matches: 14. The CDR3 contains 16 residues. Germline V gene sequence: CDR1 MDHEN, CDR2 SYDVKM. The CDR3 sequence is CASTLRRGRAADTQYF. In DNA form, the CDR3 reads TGTGCCAGCACCTTACGGAGAGGGAGGGCGGCAGATACGCAGTATTTT.

The J gene is TRBJ2-1, the V gene TRBV14, with TRBD2 identical over 12 bases. This CDR3 region has 21 residues. Trimming at V came to 0 bases and at J to 4 bases, leaving 16 bases not matched to a gene. The V gene's germline CDR1 is SGHDN and CDR2 FVKESK. The chain's CDR3 is CASSQEWRTSGTPAVYNEQFF. Here the CDR3 DNA reads TGTGCCAGCAGCCAAGAATGGAGGACTAGCGGGACCCCGGCAGTGTACAATGAGCAGTTCTTC.

This clonotype has a handful of counts. This chain uses TRBV4-2 with TRBJ2-3; D is possibly TRBD2 (5 bases). The CDR3 has 13 amino acids. Looked up from germline, CDR1 is LGHNA and CDR2 is YNFKEQ. The ends were cut back, 4 bases at V and 5 bases at J, with 10 bases in the middle. CDR3 sequence reads: CASSPARGDTQYF. The CDR3 DNA sequence: TGTGCCAGCAGCCCCGCCCGGGGAGATACGCAGTATTTT.